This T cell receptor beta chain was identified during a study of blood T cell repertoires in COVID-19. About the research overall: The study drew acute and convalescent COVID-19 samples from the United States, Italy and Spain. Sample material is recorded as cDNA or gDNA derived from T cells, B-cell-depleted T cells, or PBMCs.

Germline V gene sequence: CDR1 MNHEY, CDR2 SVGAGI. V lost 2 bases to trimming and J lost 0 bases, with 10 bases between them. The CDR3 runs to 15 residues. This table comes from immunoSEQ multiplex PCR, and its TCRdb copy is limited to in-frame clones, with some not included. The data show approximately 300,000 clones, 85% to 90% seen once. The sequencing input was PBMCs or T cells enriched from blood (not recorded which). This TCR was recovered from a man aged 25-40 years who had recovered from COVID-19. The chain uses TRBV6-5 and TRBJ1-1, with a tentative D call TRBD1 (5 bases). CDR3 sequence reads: CASSYMGGVNTEAFF. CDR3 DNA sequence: TGTGCCAGCAGTTACATGGGGGGGGTGAACACTGAAGCTTTCTTT.